The 3 T cell receptor beta chains reported below all come from one sample, sequenced in a study of HIV-infected children after antiretroviral therapy interruption. The treatment here: PENTA 11 planned treatment interruption arm or continuous ART arm. Unique molecular identifiers were included in an RNA-based 3' RACE TCR library. MiXCR was run by TCRdb on the 3' RACE reads, yielding one entry per CDR3 protein. This sample has around 47,000 distinct CDR3 sequences; more than 3.5% occur once, and the top ten carry approximately 0.67%. The source was CD45RA+ CD4+ T cells from PBMCs, pooled from several time points, collected from a donor given antiretroviral therapy, either interrupted or continuous. Subset here: naive CD4+ CD45RA+ CD45RO- T cells. These receptors were collected from a pool of human donors with HIV.

This clonotype has a count of ten or more. The chain couples TRBV15 to TRBJ2-3; D is tentatively TRBD1 or TRBD2 (5 bases each). Per the germline V gene, CDR1 is LNHNV and CDR2 is YYDKDF (reference sequence). This CDR3 is 14 amino acids long. Trimming took 3 bases from V and 7 from J, leaving 14 bases between them. The CDR3 protein is CATSRAGTKNTQYF. The CDR3 DNA follows: TGTGCCACCAGCAGGGCCGGGACGAAGAATACGCAGTATTTT.

The chain combines TRBV27 with TRBJ2-4; D possibly corresponds to TRBD2 (7 bases). The CDR3 length is 18 residues. The ends were cut back, 2 bases at V and 2 bases at J, with 19 bases in the middle. Germline V gene data show CDR1 as MNHEY and CDR2 as SMNVEV (reference sequence). The CDR3 here is CASSLKGRGAWTKNIQYF. For the CDR3, the DNA is TGTGCCAGCAGTTTAAAGGGCCGGGGGGCCTGGACCAAAAACATTCAGTACTTC.

The gene calls are TRBV10-3 and TRBJ2-7, with unresolved D. This CDR3 region has 17 residues. CDR1 is ENHRY and CDR2 is SYGVKD in the germline V gene. The V end lost 2 bases, the J end lost 5 bases, and 22 bases lay between the germline ends. Written as DNA, the CDR3 is TGTGCCATCAGTGAGGCACCAGGTCCGATTCTAGTCCACGAGCAGTACTTC. It yields the protein CAISEAPGPILVHEQYF.